Each of the 2 T cell receptor beta chains below was sequenced from the same sample in a study of post-analysis software for immune sequencing data. Findings of the study overall: In patients, TRBV5-6, TRBV5-1 and TRBV20-1 belonged to five or six TRBV segments found more frequently than in controls.

Antigens for these TCRs are unknown. Libraries were made from TCR beta cDNA, and they carried unique molecular identifiers. TCRdb ran MiXCR on the PCR reads and lists one entry per CDR3 protein. The data show some 690,000 distinct CDR3 sequences, with roughly 29% seen just once and under 0.7% held by the top ten. Sequenced sample: blood. The receptors originated from a girl aged 5-17 years with multiple sclerosis.

J is TRBJ1-1 and V is TRBV5-1; 9 bases fit TRBD1. In germline, CDR1 is SGHRS, CDR2 YFSETQ. The V segment lost 4 bases and the J segment 5 bases; nucleotides outside the gene matches: 9. This CDR3 spans 15 amino acids. This CDR3 is CASSGNRGLRTEAFF. CDR3 coding DNA: TGCGCCAGCAGCGGGAACAGGGGGCTTCGGACTGAAGCTTTCTTT.

This clonotype was seen more than once but under ten times. This chain uses TRBV20-1 with TRBJ1-4, with D possibly matching TRBD1 (5 bases). V lost 2 bases, J lost 8 bases, and 12 bases lay in between. Germline values: CDR1 DFQATT, CDR2 SNEGSKA (reference sequence). The CDR3 consists of 13 residues. CDR3 region: CSARRGSGEKLFF. DNA of the CDR3: TGCAGTGCTAGAAGGGGCTCTGGAGAAAAACTGTTTTTT.